Sequencing of this T cell receptor (beta chain) was carried out in a study of molecular identifiers for immune sequencing clone quantification. Study-wide findings and caveats: Jurkat TCR RNA spiked in from one cell (amid some 1 million naive cells) was reportedly detectable.

TCRdb redid the calling of the PCR reads with MiXCR, one entry per CDR3 protein. The sample includes about 10,000 distinct CDR3 sequences, 20% to 25% of them seen just once. Comment on this clonotype: The antigen remains unidentified. A much bigger clone sits one base away, suggesting this may be a read error.

V was clipped by 5 bases and J by 5 bases; unmatched bases: 6. The CDR3 runs 14 residues. The chain recombines TRBV12-3 or TRBV12-4 with TRBJ2-7; TRBD1 agrees at 10 bases. This sequence originates from a human donor in good health. Some libraries in this study had Jurkat cell RNA spiked in. The specimen was naive CD8+ T cells from blood, with Jurkat cell RNA spiked in. Stated subset: FACS-sorted CD8+CD4-CCR7+CD45RA+ naive T cells. In nucleotides, the CDR3 is TGTGCCAGCAGTGAGGGGACAGGGGTACACGAGCAGTACTTC. It encodes CASSEGTGVHEQYF.